This is a list of T cell receptor beta chains from one sample in a study of T cells after yellow fever vaccination. TCRdb re-called the 5' RACE reads through MiXCR, storing one row per CDR3 protein. The sample lists around 310,000 distinct CDR3 sequences, 8.5% to 10% occurring once. Source: PBMCs, taken on the day of the first yellow fever vaccination. These TCRs come from a man between 18 and 35 years old who received the YFV17D yellow fever vaccine. The CDR3 runs from the conserved cysteine through the conserved F or W. D genes are given only for firm matches. Expanded clones are given a class, and other clones once, few, many or no size at all.

TRBD1 | TRBJ1-4 | TRBV29-1 | few | CSVANTGGDEKLFF | TGCAGCGTCGCAAACACAGGGGGTGATGAAAAACTGTTTTTT
- | TRBJ1-1 | TRBV11-2 | few | CASSWSRSNTEAFF | TGTGCCAGCAGTTGGAGCCGATCGAACACTGAAGCTTTCTTT
- | TRBJ2-2 | TRBV30 | - | CAWSPRVGIIAGELFF | TGTGCCTGGAGCCCGCGGGTGGGGATTATCGCCGGGGAGCTGTTTTTT
TRBD2 | TRBJ2-1 | TRBV7-3 | - | CASSSTGGKATYNEQFF | TGTGCCAGCAGCTCAACGGGGGGGAAGGCTACTTACAATGAGCAGTTCTTC
TRBD1 | TRBJ2-2 | TRBV5-1 | - | CASSLEDRGNTGELFF | TGCGCCAGCAGCTTGGAGGACAGGGGGAACACCGGGGAGCTGTTTTTT
- | TRBJ2-1 | TRBV4-1 | - | CASSQEGNNEQFF | TGCGCCAGCAGCCAAGAAGGCAACAATGAGCAGTTCTTC
- | TRBJ2-3 | TRBV7-2 | - | CASSDSVSTDTQYF | TGTGCCAGCAGCGATAGTGTTAGCACAGATACGCAGTATTTT
TRBD1 | TRBJ1-2 | TRBV5-5 | many | CASSFDRDGYTF | TGTGCCAGCAGCTTTGACAGGGATGGCTACACCTTC
- | TRBJ1-1 | TRBV7-2 | many | CASSLASFGRYTEAFF | TGTGCCAGCAGCTTAGCTTCCTTTGGCAGGTACACTGAAGCTTTCTTT
TRBD2 | TRBJ2-5 | TRBV4-1 | few | CASSQGISGGGETQYF | TGCGCCAGCAGCCAAGGAATTTCGGGGGGTGGAGAGACCCAGTACTTC
- | TRBJ2-3 | TRBV7-8 | few | CASSPQGGATDTQYF | TGTGCCAGCAGTCCCCAAGGGGGGGCCACAGATACGCAGTATTTT
- | TRBJ1-4 | TRBV29-1 | - | CSAGGAATNEKLFF | TGCAGCGCCGGGGGGGCCGCAACTAATGAAAAACTGTTTTTT
- | TRBJ1-4 | TRBV5-1 | few | CASSLAGSENEKLFF | TGCGCCAGCAGCTTGGCCGGATCGGAGAATGAAAAACTGTTTTTT
TRBD2 | TRBJ2-1 | TRBV5-1 | many | CASSAPSGGDDEQFF | TGCGCCAGCAGCGCCCCTAGCGGGGGGGATGATGAGCAGTTCTTC
- | TRBJ2-3 | TRBV20-1 | few | CSATSTDTQYF | TGCAGTGCTACTTCCACAGATACGCAGTATTTT
- | TRBJ2-7 | TRBV12-3/TRBV12-4 | - | CASSLIPSSNYEQYF | TGTGCCAGCAGTTTAATCCCCAGTAGTAACTACGAGCAGTACTTC
TRBD2 | TRBJ2-1 | TRBV9 | - | CASGLSGGAHNEQFF | TGTGCCAGCGGCCTTAGCGGGGGGGCGCACAATGAGCAGTTCTTC
TRBD1 | TRBJ1-1 | TRBV6-2/TRBV6-3 | few | CASSYERTGGLRNTEAFF | TGTGCCAGCAGTTACGAACGGACAGGGGGCTTGAGGAACACTGAAGCTTTCTTT
TRBD2 | TRBJ2-1 | TRBV20-1 | few | CSACPPSGGGNEQFF | TGCAGTGCCTGTCCTCCTAGCGGGGGGGGTAATGAGCAGTTCTTC
TRBD1 | TRBJ2-5 | TRBV4-1 | many | CASSRTGPSETQYF | TGCGCCAGCAGCCGGACAGGGCCAAGCGAGACCCAGTACTTC
TRBD1 | TRBJ2-7 | TRBV4-1 | - | CASSQSGTGVFYEQYF | TGCGCCAGCAGCCAGTCCGGGACAGGGGTTTTCTACGAGCAGTACTTC
TRBD2 | TRBJ2-1 | TRBV7-2 | - | CASSVSGGAGYNEQFF | TGTGCCAGCAGCGTAAGCGGGGGGGCGGGTTACAATGAGCAGTTCTTC
- | TRBJ1-1 | TRBV18 | few | CASSPPRSGTWMVEAFF | TGTGCCAGCTCACCGCCCCGGTCGGGTACCTGGATGGTAGAAGCTTTCTTT
- | TRBJ2-6 | TRBV29-1 | - | CSVAGPGANVLTF | TGCAGCGTTGCAGGGCCCGGGGCCAACGTCCTGACTTTC
- | TRBJ2-5 | TRBV20-1 | few | CSGSFMGSQETQYF | TGCAGTGGTTCGTTTATGGGTTCCCAAGAGACCCAGTACTTC
TRBD1 | TRBJ2-6 | TRBV11-1 | - | CASSLRLGTAHSGANVLTF | TGTGCCAGCAGCTTACGACTGGGGACAGCCCACTCTGGGGCCAACGTCCTGACTTTC
- | TRBJ2-3 | TRBV6-2/TRBV6-3 | few | CASSFRTAFTDTQYF | TGTGCCAGCAGCTTTAGGACAGCGTTCACAGATACGCAGTATTTT
TRBD1 | TRBJ2-1 | TRBV12-3/TRBV12-4 | many | CASRGTGGNEQFF | TGTGCCAGCAGGGGGACAGGGGGCAATGAGCAGTTCTTC
TRBD1 | TRBJ2-5 | TRBV24-1 | - | CATSDLKEDREETQYF | TGTGCCACCAGTGATTTAAAAGAGGACAGGGAAGAGACCCAGTACTTC
- | TRBJ2-3 | TRBV9 | - | CASSVYEGPTDTQYF | TGTGCCAGCAGCGTATATGAGGGGCCAACAGATACGCAGTATTTT
TRBD1 | TRBJ1-1 | TRBV12-3/TRBV12-4 | - | CASSPTGTAFF | TGTGCCAGCAGTCCGACAGGGACTGCTTTCTTT